These 15 T cell receptor beta chains originate from one sample sequenced in a study of T cell clonality in common variable immunodeficiency. The protocol was immunoSEQ multiplex PCR, while the TCRdb copy is restricted to in-frame clones and leaves out a portion. This repertoire holds about 6,600 clones, and none appear only once. Study observations and caveats: Fewer deletions and N-nucleotide insertions were reportedly seen in common variable immunodeficiency TCR beta sequences.

Their antigens are not known. Sequenced sample: peripheral blood mononuclear cells. The receptors derive from a human donor with common variable immunodeficiency.

A word on this clone: Read coverage stops 3 residues before the CDR3 terminus; the germline J gene supplies the remainder. The chain couples TRBV7-9 to TRBJ1-2; a possible D gene is TRBD1 (5 bases). CDR3 length equals 14 residues. CDR1 is SEHNR and CDR2 is FQNEAQ in the germline V gene (reference sequence). Here the CDR3 reads CASSSRDSPRGYTF. Partial CDR3 DNA: TGTGCCAGCAGCTCGCGGGACTCCCCTCGAGGC.

As regards this clone: The DNA ends 3 residues before the CDR3 does, and the rest of the CDR3 is filled in from the germline J gene. This chain links TRBV6-2 or TRBV6-3 with TRBJ1-2, with 9 bases fitting TRBD1. The CDR3 contains 13 residues. Trimming cost V 8 bases and J 2 bases; bases outside gene matches: 3. CDR1 is MNHEY, CDR2 SVGEGT, per germline. Partial CDR3 DNA: TGTGCCAGCTCCGACAGGGGGAACTATGGC. It is translated as CASSDRGNYG. The CDR3, in full, reads CASSDRGNYGYTF.

By frequency in the sample, this clone is medium-sized. The sequenced fragment ends 3 residues before the CDR3 boundary, so the rest is inferred from the germline J gene. The chain joins TRBV5-5 to TRBJ1-6; D might be TRBD1 (5 bases). Looked up from germline, CDR1 is SGHKS and CDR2 is YYEKEE (reference sequence). The CDR3 is made up of 14 amino acids. Trimming took 0 bases from V and 10 from J, leaving 11 bases between them. The part of the CDR3 DNA that was read is TGTGCCAGCAGCTTGGGGGGGGTTTGGTCACCC. Its translation: CASSLGGVWSP. The complete CDR3 protein is CASSLGGVWSPLHF.

This clone was seen more than once but under ten times. With the read ending 3 residues before the CDR3 end, the germline J gene is used to fill in that end. The chain links TRBV7-9 to TRBJ1-5; 8 nucleotides agree with TRBD1. Germline V gene data show CDR1 as SEHNR and CDR2 as FQNEAQ (reference sequence). The CDR3 covers 13 residues. The junction had 0 bases not matched to a gene; V was cut back by 4 bases and J by 4 bases. CDR3 DNA, as far as it was read: TGTGCCAGCAGCTGGGACAGGAATCAGCCC. It is translated as CASSWDRNQP. The whole CDR3 is CASSWDRNQPQHF.

In the case of this clone: The read falls 3 residues short of the CDR3 end, and the missing part is taken from the germline J gene. The chain is built from TRBV7-2 and TRBJ2-1; 7 bases align to TRBD1. V lost 4 bases, J lost 2 bases, and 5 bases stayed unmatched. CDR3 size: 15 residues. From germline, CDR1 is SGHTA and CDR2 FQGNSA. The CDR3 reads CASSSSGTAYNEQFF. CDR3 bases read: TGTGCCAGCAGCTCCTCCGGGACAGCCTACAATGAG.

This clone was seen a handful of times. The read terminates 3 residues before the CDR3 end, so the remaining end is supplied by the germline J gene. The V and J genes are TRBV7-2 and TRBJ2-7; 7 bases are a match to TRBD2. Germline V lookup: CDR1 SGHTA, CDR2 FQGNSA. The CDR3 totals 14 residues. The trim removed 4 bases at V and 3 bases at J, leaving 6 bases unmatched. Partial CDR3 DNA: TGTGCCAGCAGCTCCTGGGGGGGAGGCTACGAG. Amino acids: CASSSWGGGYE. The complete CDR3 reads CASSSWGGGYEQYF. Full variable domain (rest looked up from reference TRBV7-2 and TRBJ2-7): GAGVSQSPSNKVTEKGKDVELRCDPISGHTALYWYRQSLGQGLEFLIYFQGNSAPDKSGLPSDRFSAERTGGSVSTLTIQRTQQEDSAVYLCASSSWGGGYEQYFGPGTRLTVT.

Note on this clone: From the germline J gene comes the end of the CDR3, since the read stops 3 residues before it. The V and J genes are TRBV19 and TRBJ2-2; no firm D call. Looked up from germline, CDR1 is LNHDA and CDR2 is SQIVND (reference sequence). Between the trimmed V and J ends, which lost 2 bases and 6 bases, there was a span of 4 bases. The CDR3 runs 12 residues. The CDR3: CASSILSGELFF. The DNA read from the CDR3 is TGTGCCAGTAGTATACTGTCCGGGGAG.

This clone has only a few counts. From the germline J gene comes the end of the CDR3, since the read stops 3 residues before it. The rearrangement joins TRBV2 to TRBJ2-1; possibly TRBD2 for D (6 bases). The germline V gene encodes CDR1 SNHLY and CDR2 FYNNEI. V lost 6 bases and J lost 7, with 22 bases in between. The CDR3 has 16 residues. CDR3 amino acids: CASSPLAPVGPNEQFF. The CDR3 DNA, read in part, is TGTGCCAGCAGCCCACTAGCACCAGTCGGTCCGAATGAG.

Notes on this clone: The read comes to an end 3 residues before the CDR3 does, leaving the germline J gene to fill in the end. The chain joins TRBV18 to TRBJ1-1, with TRBD1 matching over 8 bases. V gave up 2 bases and J gave up 1 base; unmatched junction bases: 9. Germline values: CDR1 KGHSH, CDR2 LQKENI. This CDR3 has 17 residues. The CDR3 sequence: CASSPGRTTGGNTEAFF. The sequenced CDR3 bases are TGTGCCAGCTCACCAGGGAGGACAACAGGGGGGAACACTGAA.

In the case of this clone: The read falls 3 residues short of the CDR3 end, and the missing part is taken from the germline J gene. The chain employs TRBV7-9 and TRBJ2-7; TRBD1 aligns across 12 bases. Germline CDR1 is SEHNR and CDR2 is FQNEAQ (reference sequence). This CDR3 spans 15 amino acids. V dropped 7 bases and J dropped 6; count of bases not matched to a gene: 10. The sequenced CDR3 bases are TGTGCCAGCACCTCATCCGGGACAGGGGGCGGCGAG. Translated, it gives CASTSSGTGGGE. The CDR3 in full is CASTSSGTGGGEQYF.

Points on this clone: Read sequence stops 3 residues before the CDR3 end, and the germline J gene provides the missing end. The chain couples TRBV7-8 to TRBJ2-1; 7 positions agree with TRBD2. CDR3 length: 14 amino acids. V shed 1 base, J shed 9 bases, and the junction held 6 bases outside the gene matches. Germline CDR1 SGHVS, CDR2 FQNEAQ. CDR3 DNA (partial): TGTGCCAGCAGCTTAGTGCTAGCGGTTCCTGAG. Protein: CASSLVLAVPE. From start to end, the CDR3 is CASSLVLAVPEQFF.

Comments on this clone: Read coverage stops 3 residues before the CDR3 terminus; the germline J gene supplies the remainder. The chain carries TRBV18 and TRBJ2-7; the D gene is possibly TRBD2 (6 bases). Germline-derived CDR1 and CDR2 are KGHSH and LQKENI. V was clipped by 3 bases and J by 3 bases, with 9 bases between them. The CDR3 contains 13 residues. CDR3 loop: CASSPGGNYEQYF. CDR3 DNA (partial): TGTGCCAGCTCACCGGGGGGTAACTACGAG.

This clone has a handful of counts. The germline gene is not matched at one end of the junction; a read error may be the cause. The read terminates 3 residues ahead of where the CDR3 ends, so the germline J gene completes it. The chain is built from TRBV19 and TRBJ1-5; 8 bases match TRBD1. CDR1 LNHDA and CDR2 SQIVND come from the germline V gene (reference sequence). CDR3 size: 16 residues. Partial CDR3 DNA: TGTGCCAGCAGTACGGGACAGGCCTTAACGTCGGAACCC. It codes for CASSTGQALTSEP. The complete CDR3 protein is CASSTGQALTSEPQHF. The full variable domain, completed using reference TRBV19 and TRBJ1-5, is DGGITQSPKYLFRKEGQNVTLSCEQNLNHDAMYWYRQDPGQGLRLIYYSQIVNDFQKGDIAEGYSVSREKKESFPLTVTSAQKNPTAFYLCASSTGQALTSEPQHFGDGTRLSIL.

This clone has more than one count but fewer than ten. The CDR3 is cut off 3 residues early in the read; its end comes from the germline J gene. V is TRBV2 and J is TRBJ2-7; TRBD2 aligns across 8 bases. Germline V gene data show CDR1 as SNHLY and CDR2 as FYNNEI. V was clipped by 3 bases and J by 0 bases; unmatched bases: 4. The CDR3 sequence is 15 residues long. The CDR3 loop reads CASSDPSGSSYEQYF. The DNA read from the CDR3 is TGTGCCAGCAGTGACCCCAGCGGGAGCTCCTACGAG.

For this clone: The read halts 3 residues ahead of the CDR3 end, with the missing end drawn from the germline J gene. This chain connects TRBV2 to TRBJ1-5; 12 bases agree with TRBD1. With V trimmed by 8 bases and J by 7 bases, 12 bases remained unmatched. This CDR3 spans 16 amino acids. Germline V CDR1 and CDR2: SNHLY, FYNNEI. The CDR3 bases that were read are TGTGCCAGCTCCCCGGGACAGGGGGCGCAGGTCCAGCCC. It is translated as CASSPGQGAQVQP. The CDR3 reads in full as CASSPGQGAQVQPQHF.